A selection of T cell receptor beta chains follows, all from one sample in a study of T-cell memory formation after mild COVID-19. TCRdb reanalysed the 5' RACE reads using MiXCR and keeps one entry per CDR3 protein. The table shows 80,000 to 95,000 distinct CDR3 sequences, with roughly 23% occurring only once. Sequencing was done on a sample of PBMCs or a T cell subset sorted from them (not recorded which). The receptors shown here come from a man between 18 and 35 years old who had mild COVID-19 (a few samples of this study predate the infection). Cell type and time point are not known. Both conserved end residues are part of each CDR3. D genes are given only for firm matches.

d_call	v_call	j_call	cdr3_aa
TRBD1	TRBV9	TRBJ2-2	CASSPGGRLFF
.	TRBV6-5	TRBJ2-7	CASSYTRVSEQYF
TRBD1	TRBV6-5	TRBJ2-6	CAVGRDRLSGANVLTF
TRBD1	TRBV4-1	TRBJ1-1	CASSQAGEGAMRTEAFF
.	TRBV7-9	TRBJ1-2	CASSLAPVSNYGYTF
.	TRBV7-2	TRBJ2-7	CASSFSGTSYEQYF
TRBD1	TRBV7-9	TRBJ2-2	CASSDRTDRGSTGELFF
TRBD1	TRBV3-1	TRBJ2-4	CASSPYRDRGNIQYF
.	TRBV6-6	TRBJ2-6	CASSDGGTGANVLTF
.	TRBV6-4	TRBJ1-4	CASSELSGSEKLFF
.	TRBV20-1	TRBJ1-5	CSARDLTLQPQHF
TRBD1	TRBV20-1	TRBJ2-3	CSARDRQGTDTQYF
TRBD1	TRBV7-8	TRBJ2-5	CASRTTDREETQYF
TRBD1	TRBV18	TRBJ2-5	CASSPRQGPTSQETQYF
.	TRBV4-3	TRBJ2-5	CASSQVGWGTETQYF
TRBD1	TRBV29-1	TRBJ2-3	CSVEGSTGTGGNTDTQYF
.	TRBV5-8	TRBJ2-5	CASSSRDWEETQYF
.	TRBV11-2	TRBJ1-3	CASSLNTDTIYF
TRBD2	TRBV28	TRBJ2-3	CASSPDGLALDTQYF
TRBD1	TRBV12-3/TRBV12-4	TRBJ2-5	CASSPQGALETQYF
TRBD2	TRBV4-3	TRBJ2-1	CASSQLAGGNYNEQFF
TRBD2	TRBV15	TRBJ2-7	CATSIWEGNEQYF
TRBD1	TRBV5-5	TRBJ1-2	CASSSLDRRANYGYTF
.	TRBV27	TRBJ1-2	CASSFGNAYGYTF
.	TRBV7-9	TRBJ2-7	CASSRLEVYEQYF
.	TRBV20-1	TRBJ2-4	CSAVGDTDNIQYF
TRBD1	TRBV5-1	TRBJ1-1	CASSSGQGATEAFF
.	TRBV4-3	TRBJ2-7	CASSAEAGAPYEQYF
.	TRBV12-3/TRBV12-4	TRBJ2-7	CASRASMNYEQYF
TRBD1	TRBV5-5	TRBJ2-3	CASSDGQGPDTQYF